This T cell receptor beta chain was retrieved from a study of blood T cell repertoires in COVID-19. For the study at large: Acute and convalescent COVID-19 samples came from the United States, Italy and Spain. The cDNA or gDNA used as material had been derived from T cells, B-cell-depleted T cells, or PBMCs.

Original methodology: How many nucleated cells were present was estimated from reference gene primer amplification. The table came from immunoSEQ multiplex PCR; TCRdb's copy has only in-frame clones and leaves some out. V, J and clone size were drawn from that table, and D and trimming were deduced from the DNA. Found here are a few hundred thousand clones, 87% of them singletons; the top ten hold 6.5% to 9.5%. The V end was cut by 0 bases, the J end by 5 bases, with 16 bases between. The CDR3 length is 16 residues. Germline V lookup: CDR1 MNHEY, CDR2 SVGAGI. The sequenced sample was peripheral blood. The receptor was derived from a woman aged 45-60 years who had recovered from COVID-19. This rearrangement joins TRBV6-5 to TRBJ1-2; perhaps TRBD1 as D (6 bases). The CDR3 DNA reads as TGTGCCAGCAGTTACTCCGATCCAGGGGCGAGGTATGGCTACACCTTC. Its translation is CASSYSDPGARYGYTF.